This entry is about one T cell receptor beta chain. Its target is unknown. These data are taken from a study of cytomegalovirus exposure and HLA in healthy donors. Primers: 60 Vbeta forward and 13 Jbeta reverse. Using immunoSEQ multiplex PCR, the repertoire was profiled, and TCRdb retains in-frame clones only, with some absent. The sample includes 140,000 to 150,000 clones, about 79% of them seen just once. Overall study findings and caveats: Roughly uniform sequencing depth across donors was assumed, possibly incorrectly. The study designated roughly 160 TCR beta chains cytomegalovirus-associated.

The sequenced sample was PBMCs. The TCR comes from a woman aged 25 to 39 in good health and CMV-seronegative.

Here the CDR3 reads CASSYGTGWQETQYF. The CDR3 nucleotides read TGTGCCAGCAGTTACGGGACAGGGTGGCAAGAGACCCAGTACTTC. The rearrangement joins TRBV6-5 to TRBJ2-5; 9 nucleotides align to TRBD1. CDR1 is MNHEY, CDR2 SVGAGI, per germline. The V segment lost 2 bases and the J segment 2 bases; nucleotides outside the gene matches: 3. The length of the CDR3 is 15 residues.